This T cell receptor (beta chain) appears in the sequencing data of a study of OX40 agonist ivuxolimab in advanced cancers. V lost 3 bases to trimming and J lost 0 bases, with 12 bases between them. The CDR3 runs to 17 residues. Germline CDR1 is MNHEY and CDR2 is SMNVEV (reference sequence). At baseline, cycle 4 day 1, and cycle 7 day 1, blood was sampled. Generated by immunoSEQ multiplex PCR, the TCRdb table keeps only in-frame clones and is missing some. Among some 83,000 clones listed, around nine tenths were seen once. This clonotype originated in an adult with an advanced solid tumor such as melanoma, head and neck, liver or kidney cancer. The chain combines TRBV27 with TRBJ2-6; D remains ambiguous. The input for sequencing was CD4+ or CD8+ T cells sorted from blood, taken in a trial of the OX40 agonist ivuxolimab. The CDR3 coding sequence is TGTGCCAGCAGTTTCTCCGGCCTCAGCTCTGGGGCCAACGTCCTGACTTTC. The encoded protein is CASSFSGLSSGANVLTF.